This passage covers 4 T cell receptor beta chains from one sample sequenced in a study of patients and donors after allogeneic stem cell transplantation. TCRdb ran MiXCR on the RT-PCR reads and lists one entry per CDR3 protein. The sample has hundreds of thousands of distinct CDR3 sequences, roughly 16% seen once. Sequenced material: blood, either unsorted or a sorted T cell fraction (not recorded which). Receptors were obtained from a human donor who was either an allogeneic HSCT recipient or a stem cell or donor lymphocyte infusion donor (not recorded which). It is not recorded whose cells these are; they may come from a transplant donor.

The table lists this clonotype with many counts. The chain links TRBV5-1 to TRBJ2-1; D may be TRBD1 or TRBD2 (5 bases each). Deletions cut 0 bases from V and 10 bases from J, with 14 bases between. In germline, CDR1 is SGHRS, CDR2 YFSETQ. CDR3 size: 14 residues. The CDR3 region has the DNA TGCGCCAGCAGCTTGGCCCCCGGCTGGGGGGAGCAGTTCTTC. Amino acid sequence: CASSLAPGWGEQFF.

The chain recombines TRBV29-1 with TRBJ2-7; weak D call: TRBD1 (6 bases). Germline lookup yields CDR1 SQVTM and CDR2 ANQGSEA. V was trimmed by 3 bases and J by 2 bases, leaving 11 bases between them. This CDR3 is 13 amino acids long. CDR3 loop: CSVEAGDTYEQYF. The DNA of the CDR3 is TGCAGCGTTGAGGCAGGGGATACCTACGAGCAGTACTTC.

This clonotype was detected a few times. The J gene is TRBJ1-4, the V gene TRBV5-6, with 8 bases aligning to TRBD1. V dropped 2 bases and J dropped 10; count of bases not matched to a gene: 7. This CDR3 has 14 amino acids. Germline V gene data show CDR1 as SGHDT and CDR2 as YYEEEE. Here the CDR3 reads CASSFGQGDGKLFF. The CDR3 DNA sequence: TGTGCCAGCAGCTTCGGACAGGGCGATGGAAAACTGTTTTTT.

This clonotype was detected only a few times. This chain connects TRBV4-1 to TRBJ1-3, with D maybe TRBD1 (5 bases). V lost 4 bases and J 4 bases, leaving 14 bases between the germline ends. The CDR3 contains 15 residues. Per germline, CDR1 MGHRA and CDR2 YSYEKL. The DNA of the CDR3 is TGCGCCAGCAGCCCGCAAGAGGGGTCCGGAAACACCATATATTTT. It specifies CASSPQEGSGNTIYF.